The sequence of this TCR beta chain was determined in a study of T cells in Graves' hyperthyroidism and ophthalmopathy. The germline gives CDR1 MDHEN, CDR2 SYDVKM. CDR3 length: 17 amino acids. After removal of 6 bases from V and 1 base from J, the junction contained 12 bases not matched to a gene. RNA transcripts were the template for amplifying TCR beta CDR3 regions. The primer set for the first-round RT-PCR of the TCR CDR3 was HTBI. MiXCR was run by TCRdb on the multiplex PCR reads, yielding one entry per CDR3 protein. Of more than 550,000 distinct CDR3 sequences in the sample, roughly a sixth were seen once.

J is TRBJ1-3 and V is TRBV28; TRBD1 matches 7 bases. Input material: blood. This receptor was taken from a man aged 50 or older with Graves' hyperthyroidism. CDR3 nucleotide sequence: TGTGCCAGCAGCCTTTTTACAGGGGAGGTTTCTGGAAACACCATATATTTT. This gives the protein CASSLFTGEVSGNTIYF.